The clone carrying this T cell receptor beta chain has at least ten counts. The V segment lost 2 bases and the J segment 0 bases; nucleotides outside the gene matches: 4. This CDR3 has 16 residues. Per the germline V gene, CDR1 is MGHDK and CDR2 is SYGVNS. TCRdb fed the RT-PCR reads into MiXCR, producing one record per CDR3 protein. The sample has about 680,000 distinct CDR3 sequences, approximately 15% seen once; the top ten hold roughly 3.6%. This sequence joins TRBV25-1 and TRBJ2-3; 8 nucleotides agree with TRBD1. The clonotype originates from a female donor in good health, serving as a healthy control. The material sequenced was memory CD4+ T cells from blood. CDR3 nucleotides: TGTGCCAGCAGTGAACCGGGACAGGCTAGCACAGATACGCAGTATTTT. This gives the protein CASSEPGQASTDTQYF. Full variable domain (missing parts from reference TRBV25-1 and TRBJ2-3): EADIYQTPRYLVIGTGKKITLECSQTMGHDKMYWYQQDPGMELHLIHYSYGVNSTEKGDLSSESTVSRIRTEHFPLTLESARPSHTSQYLCASSEPGQASTDTQYFGPGTRLTVL.